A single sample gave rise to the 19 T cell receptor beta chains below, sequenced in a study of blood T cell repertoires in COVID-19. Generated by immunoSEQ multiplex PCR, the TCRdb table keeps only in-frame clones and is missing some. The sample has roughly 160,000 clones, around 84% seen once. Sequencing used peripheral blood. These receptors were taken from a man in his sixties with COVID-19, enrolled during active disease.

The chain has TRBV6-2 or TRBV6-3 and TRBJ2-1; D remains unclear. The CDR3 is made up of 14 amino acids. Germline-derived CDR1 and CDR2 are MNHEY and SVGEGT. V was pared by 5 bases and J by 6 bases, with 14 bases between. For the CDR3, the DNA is TGTGCCAGCAGTCATCTGGTGGCAGGCAATGAGCAGTTCTTC. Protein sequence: CASSHLVAGNEQFF.

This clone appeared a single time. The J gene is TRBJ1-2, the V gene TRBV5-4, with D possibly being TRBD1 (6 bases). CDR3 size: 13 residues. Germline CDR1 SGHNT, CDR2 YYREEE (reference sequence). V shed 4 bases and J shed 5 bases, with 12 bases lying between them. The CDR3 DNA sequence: TGTGCCAGCAGCCGACAGGCAGCATATGGCTACACCTTC. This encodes CASSRQAAYGYTF.

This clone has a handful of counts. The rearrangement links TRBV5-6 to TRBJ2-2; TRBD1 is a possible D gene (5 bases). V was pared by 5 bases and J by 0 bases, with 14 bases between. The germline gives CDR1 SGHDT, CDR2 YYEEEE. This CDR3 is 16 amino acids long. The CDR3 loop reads CASRDQGFANTGELFF. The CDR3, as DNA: TGTGCCAGCAGGGATCAGGGATTCGCGAACACCGGGGAGCTGTTTTTT. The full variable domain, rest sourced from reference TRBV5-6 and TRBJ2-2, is DAGVTQSPTHLIKTRGQQVTLRCSPKSGHDTVSWYQQALGQGPQFIFQYYEEEERQRGNFPDRFSGHQFPNYSSELNVNALLLGDSALYLCASRDQGFANTGELFFGEGSRLTVL.

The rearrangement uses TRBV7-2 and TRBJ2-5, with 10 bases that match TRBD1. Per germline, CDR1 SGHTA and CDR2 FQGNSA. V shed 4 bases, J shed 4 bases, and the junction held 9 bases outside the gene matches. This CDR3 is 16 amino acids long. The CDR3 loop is CASSSRGQGRAETQYF. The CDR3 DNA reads TGTGCCAGCAGCTCCCGGGGACAGGGGAGGGCAGAGACCCAGTACTTC.

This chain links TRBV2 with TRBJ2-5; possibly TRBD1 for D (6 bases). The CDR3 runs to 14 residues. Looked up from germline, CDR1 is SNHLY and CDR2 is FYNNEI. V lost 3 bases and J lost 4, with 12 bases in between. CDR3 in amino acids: CASSEWGQRETQYF. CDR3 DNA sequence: TGTGCCAGCAGTGAGTGGGGGCAGCGAGAGACCCAGTACTTC.

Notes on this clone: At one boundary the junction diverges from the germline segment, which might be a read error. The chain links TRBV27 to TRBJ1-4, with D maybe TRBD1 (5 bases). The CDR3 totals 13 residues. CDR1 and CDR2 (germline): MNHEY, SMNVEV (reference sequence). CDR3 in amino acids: CASSLGTSEKLFF. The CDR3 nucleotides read TGTGCCAGCAGTCTAGGGACTAGTGAAAAACTGTTTTTT.

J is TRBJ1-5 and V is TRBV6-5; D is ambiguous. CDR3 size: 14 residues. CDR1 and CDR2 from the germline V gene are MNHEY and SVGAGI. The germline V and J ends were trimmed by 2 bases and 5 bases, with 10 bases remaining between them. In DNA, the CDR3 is TGTGCCAGCAGTTACCCCAGAACCGATCAGCCCCAGCATTTT. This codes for CASSYPRTDQPQHF.

Here the CDR3 DNA reads TGTGCCACCAGTGGCACTGCGGGATCACCCCTCCACTTT. This encodes CATSGTAGSPLHF. V usage is TRBV24-1 and J usage is TRBJ1-6; D is ambiguous. The CDR3 is 13 amino acids. CDR1 and CDR2 from the germline V gene are KGHDR and SFDVKD. Trimming shortened V by 5 bases and J by 10 bases, and 11 bases separated the two germline ends.

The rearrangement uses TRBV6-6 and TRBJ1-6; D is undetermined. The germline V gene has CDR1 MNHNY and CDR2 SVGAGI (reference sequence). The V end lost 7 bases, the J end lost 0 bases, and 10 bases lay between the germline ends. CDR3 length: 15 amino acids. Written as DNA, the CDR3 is TGTGCCAGCACCCTTCTGAGCTCCTATAATTCACCCCTCCACTTT. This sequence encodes CASTLLSSYNSPLHF.

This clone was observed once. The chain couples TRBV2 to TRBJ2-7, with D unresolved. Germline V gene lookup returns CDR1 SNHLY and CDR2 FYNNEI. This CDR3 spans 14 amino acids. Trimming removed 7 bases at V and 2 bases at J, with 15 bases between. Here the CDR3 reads CASINTVNPYEQYF. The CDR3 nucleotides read TGTGCCAGCATAAACACAGTTAACCCCTACGAGCAGTACTTC.

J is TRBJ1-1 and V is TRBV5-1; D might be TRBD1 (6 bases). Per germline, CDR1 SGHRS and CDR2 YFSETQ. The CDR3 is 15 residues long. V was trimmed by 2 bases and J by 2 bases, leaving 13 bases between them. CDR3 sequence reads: CASSLRTESNTEAFF. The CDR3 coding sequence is TGCGCCAGCAGCTTACGGACAGAATCCAACACTGAAGCTTTCTTT.

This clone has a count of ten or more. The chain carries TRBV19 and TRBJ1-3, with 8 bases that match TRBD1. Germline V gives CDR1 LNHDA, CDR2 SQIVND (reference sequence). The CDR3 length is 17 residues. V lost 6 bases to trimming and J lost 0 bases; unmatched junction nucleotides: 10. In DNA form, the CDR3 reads TGTGCCAGTAGGACAGGGGCCCAGTCCTACTCTGGAAACACCATATATTTT. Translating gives CASRTGAQSYSGNTIYF.

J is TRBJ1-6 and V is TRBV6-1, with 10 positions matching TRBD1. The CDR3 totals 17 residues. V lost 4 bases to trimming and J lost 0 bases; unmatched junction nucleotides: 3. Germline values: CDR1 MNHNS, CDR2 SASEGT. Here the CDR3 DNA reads TGTGCCAGCAGTGGACAGGGGGCCCTCTCCTATAATTCACCCCTCCACTTT. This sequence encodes CASSGQGALSYNSPLHF.

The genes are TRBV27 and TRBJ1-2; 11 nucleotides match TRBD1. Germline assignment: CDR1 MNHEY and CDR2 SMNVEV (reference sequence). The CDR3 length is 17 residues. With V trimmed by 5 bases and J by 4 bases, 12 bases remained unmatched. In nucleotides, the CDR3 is TGTGCCAGCAGTCCGCCGGGGACAGGGGGTCGTGGCTATGGCTACACCTTC. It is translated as CASSPPGTGGRGYGYTF.

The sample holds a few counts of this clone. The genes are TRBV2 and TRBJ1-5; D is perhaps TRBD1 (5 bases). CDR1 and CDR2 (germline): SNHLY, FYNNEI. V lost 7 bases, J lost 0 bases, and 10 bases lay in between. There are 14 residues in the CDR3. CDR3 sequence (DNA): TGTGCCAGCACTGCGGACATTAGCAATCAGCCCCAGCATTTT. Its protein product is CASTADISNQPQHF.

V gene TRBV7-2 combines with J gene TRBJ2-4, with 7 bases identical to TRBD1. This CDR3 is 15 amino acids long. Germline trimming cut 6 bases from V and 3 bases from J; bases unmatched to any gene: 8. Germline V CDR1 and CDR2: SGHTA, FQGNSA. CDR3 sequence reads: CASRDRQGLKNIQYF. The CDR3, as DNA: TGTGCCAGCAGAGACCGACAGGGCCTCAAAAACATTCAGTACTTC.

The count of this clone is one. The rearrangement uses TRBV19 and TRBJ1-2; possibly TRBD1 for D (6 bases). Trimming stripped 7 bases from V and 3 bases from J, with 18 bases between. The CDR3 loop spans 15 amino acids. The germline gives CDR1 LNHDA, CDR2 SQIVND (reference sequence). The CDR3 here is CASTTPGGRDYGYTF. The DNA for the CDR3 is TGTGCCAGTACCACTCCGGGGGGGCGCGACTATGGCTACACCTTC.

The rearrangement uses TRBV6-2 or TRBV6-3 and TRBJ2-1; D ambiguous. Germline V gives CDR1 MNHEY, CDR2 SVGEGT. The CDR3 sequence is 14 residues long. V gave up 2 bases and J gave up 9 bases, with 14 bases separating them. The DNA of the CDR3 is TGTGCCAGCAGTTACGTCGGTAGTATCGGTGAGCAGTTCTTC. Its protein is CASSYVGSIGEQFF.

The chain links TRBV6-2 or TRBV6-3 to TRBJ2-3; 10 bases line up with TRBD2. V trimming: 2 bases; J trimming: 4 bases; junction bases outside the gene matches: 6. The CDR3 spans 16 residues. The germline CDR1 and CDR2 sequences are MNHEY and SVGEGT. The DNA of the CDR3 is TGTGCCAGCAGTTACCCTACTAGCGGGGTATCAGATACGCAGTATTTT. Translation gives CASSYPTSGVSDTQYF.